The text below deals with one TCR beta chain. The sample originates from a study of PD-L1 blockade in urothelial cancer. Study overall: Between 0 and 3 chemotherapy regimens preceded treatment for each patient. Counts from blood samples showed a median of roughly 130,000 T cells.

Here immunoSEQ multiplex PCR was the method, and the copy in TCRdb shows in-frame clones only, minus some. The table includes 45,000 to 70,000 clones, around 86% detected once. Germline CDR1 reads KGHSH; CDR2 reads LQKENI. Trimming cost V 3 bases and J 1 base, with 12 bases left between them. The CDR3 is 15 amino acids. Time point: pretreatment peripheral blood. Each patient supplied 1 to 8 pretreatment and on-treatment samples. This clonotype was obtained from a man aged 65 to 85 with urothelial cancer. The sequencing used PBMCs, collected around atezolizumab (anti-PD-L1) treatment. The V call is TRBV18, the J call TRBJ1-1, with D possibly TRBD1 on 5 matching bases. The CDR3 loop reads CASSPGGTTNTEAFF. CDR3 sequence (DNA): TGTGCCAGCTCACCGGGGGGTACTACGAACACTGAAGCTTTCTTT.